This T cell receptor beta chain was observed in a study of blood T cell repertoires in COVID-19 (dated by TCRdb to the early 2020s). Background for the entire study: Collaborator samples came from the United States, Italy and Spain and covered acute and convalescent phases of COVID-19. The prospective study material was composed of cDNA or gDNA derived from T cells, B-cell-depleted T cells, or PBMCs. Subjects who had been exposed to COVID-19, were actively infected with it, or had recovered from it provided the deeply sampled blood TCRbeta repertoires that made up the dataset. The repertoires were released in a freely available public database meant as a resource for research on the immune response to SARS-CoV-2. Samples were obtained from the ongoing ImmuneRACE study (first 160 participants) and from roughly 1,300 subjects provided by 6 global collaborators. Nearly every sample came with metadata listing a de-identified subject ID, COVID-19 status, age in years and sex. Where HLA class I and class II types were available, the types were taken from metadata supplied by the sample provider, not from assay-based typing. Beyond this particular receptor, the publication reports: The amount of clinical and demographic metadata varied by source and participant and was provided uncurated.

This clone was observed once. Which antigen it targets is not known. Base qualities are not provided; no much larger clone lies one nucleotide away. From cysteine to phenylalanine, the CDR3 is 12 amino acids long. Left in the record is the CDR3 DNA by itself, 36 bases read in frame from the first base. The germline V gene sets CDR1 to ENHRY and CDR2 to SYGVKD. From V the trimming removes 6 bases and from J it removes 4 bases, while the gene matches leave 1 base of the junction unaccounted for. TCRbeta CDR3 regions were amplified from genomic DNA by means of the immunoSEQ Assay, a bias-controlled multiplex PCR. In the authors' own workflow: The number of nucleated cells in each sample was estimated by amplification of reference gene primers within the assay. To quantify the absolute abundance of each unique TCRbeta CDR3 rearrangement, sequence reads were collapsed and filtered. For each sample, productive Simpson clonality was calculated as the square root of Simpson's diversity index across productive rearrangements. The clones in this table, taken by TCRdb from immuneACCESS, are in-frame only. Not every clone is retained; where verified, under half of the shortfall comes from an unresolved V gene, and the cause of the rest is unknown. V, J and clone size are taken as reported in that table, and D and trimming were inferred from the DNA itself. This sample is represented by approximately 250,000 clones; approximately 82% of them were singletons. Clones ranked in the top ten supply approximately 2.4% of the sample.

A second Seattle source provided samples from volunteer blood donors who had recovered from COVID-19. Collaborating institutions collected whole blood in K2EDTA tubes following their own protocols. For TCRbeta analysis, collaborators shipped samples as frozen whole blood, isolated PBMCs, or DNA extracted from either of those sample types. Rearrangement joined TRBV10-3 to TRBJ2-7; 9 bases in the junction line up with TRBD1. The sequence was obtained from a man aged 35 to 55 who had recovered from COVID-19. Specimen: peripheral blood. CDR3 reads: CAIRGTGYEQYF. The bases read TGTGCCATCAGGGGGACAGGGTACGAGCAGTACTTC.